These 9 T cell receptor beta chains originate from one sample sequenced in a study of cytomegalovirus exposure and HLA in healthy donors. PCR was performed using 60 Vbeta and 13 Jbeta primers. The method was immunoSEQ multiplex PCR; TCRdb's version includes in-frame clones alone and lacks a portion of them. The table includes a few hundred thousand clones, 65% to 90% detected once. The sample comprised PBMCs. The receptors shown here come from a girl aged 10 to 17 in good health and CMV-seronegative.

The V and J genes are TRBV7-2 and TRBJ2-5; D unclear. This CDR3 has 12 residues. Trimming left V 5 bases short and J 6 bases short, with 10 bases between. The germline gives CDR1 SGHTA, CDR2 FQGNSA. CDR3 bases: TGTGCCAGCAGCCCCTCGCGGAAGACCCAGTACTTC. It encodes CASSPSRKTQYF.

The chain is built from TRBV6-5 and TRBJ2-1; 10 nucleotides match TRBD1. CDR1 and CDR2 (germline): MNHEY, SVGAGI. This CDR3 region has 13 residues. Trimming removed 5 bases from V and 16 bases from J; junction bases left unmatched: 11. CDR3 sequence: CASSEVPGQGSFF. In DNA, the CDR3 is TGTGCCAGCAGTGAAGTTCCGGGACAGGGGTCCTTCTTC.

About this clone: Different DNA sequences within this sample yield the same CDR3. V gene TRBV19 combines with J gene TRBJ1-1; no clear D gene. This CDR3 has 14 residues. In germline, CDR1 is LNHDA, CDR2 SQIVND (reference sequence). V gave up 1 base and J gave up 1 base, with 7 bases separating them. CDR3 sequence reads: CASSIGTANTEAFF. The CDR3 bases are TGTGCCAGTAGTATAGGAACAGCGAACACTGAAGCTTTCTTT.

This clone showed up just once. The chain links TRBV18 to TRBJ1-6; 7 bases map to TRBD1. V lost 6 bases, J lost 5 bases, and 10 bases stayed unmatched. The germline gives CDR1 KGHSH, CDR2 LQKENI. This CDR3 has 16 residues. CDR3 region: CASSLTGTENNSPLHF. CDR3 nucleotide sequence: TGTGCCAGCTCCCTCACCGGGACAGAGAATAATTCACCCCTCCACTTT.

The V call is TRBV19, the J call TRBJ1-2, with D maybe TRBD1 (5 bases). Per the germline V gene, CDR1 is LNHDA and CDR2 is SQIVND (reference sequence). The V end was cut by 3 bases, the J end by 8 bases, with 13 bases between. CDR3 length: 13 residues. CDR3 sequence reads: CASSIRTGLGYTF. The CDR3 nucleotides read TGTGCCAGTAGTATCCGGACGGGACTGGGCTACACCTTC.

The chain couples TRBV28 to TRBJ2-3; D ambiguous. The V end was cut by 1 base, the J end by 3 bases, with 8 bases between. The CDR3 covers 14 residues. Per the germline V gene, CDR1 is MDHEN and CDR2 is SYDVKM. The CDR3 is CASSLFARTDTQYF. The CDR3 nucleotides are TGTGCCAGCAGTTTATTTGCTAGAACAGATACGCAGTATTTT. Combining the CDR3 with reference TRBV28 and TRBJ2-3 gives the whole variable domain DVKVTQSSRYLVKRTGEKVFLECVQDMDHENMFWYRQDPGLGLRLIYFSYDVKMKEKGDIPEGYSVSREKKERFSLILESASTNQTSMYLCASSLFARTDTQYFGPGTRLTVL.

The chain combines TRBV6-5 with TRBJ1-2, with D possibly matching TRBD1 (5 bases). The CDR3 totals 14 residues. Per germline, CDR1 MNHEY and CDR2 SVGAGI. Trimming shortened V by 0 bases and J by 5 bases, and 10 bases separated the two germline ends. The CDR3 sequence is CASSYSRTKYGYTF. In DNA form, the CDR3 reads TGTGCCAGCAGTTACTCCCGGACAAAGTATGGCTACACCTTC.

DNA for the CDR3: TGTGCCAGCGGAACCCAGGGGGCCCCAATGGGGCAGTTCTTC. Residues: CASGTQGAPMGQFF. The V call is TRBV2, the J call TRBJ2-1, with 8 bases identical to TRBD1. CDR1 is SNHLY and CDR2 is FYNNEI in the germline V gene. The CDR3 is 14 amino acids. J lost 12 bases, V lost 8 bases, and 15 bases had no gene match.

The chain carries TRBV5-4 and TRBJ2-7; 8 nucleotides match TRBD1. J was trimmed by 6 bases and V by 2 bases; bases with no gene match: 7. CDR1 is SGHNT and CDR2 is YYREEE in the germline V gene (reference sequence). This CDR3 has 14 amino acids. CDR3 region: CASSFQGAVGEQYF. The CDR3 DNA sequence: TGTGCCAGCAGCTTTCAGGGGGCGGTAGGCGAGCAGTACTTC.